Included here is one T cell receptor (beta chain) sequence, with context. Its antigen is unidentified. These data belong to a study of T cells in Graves' hyperthyroidism and ophthalmopathy. General study results and limits: In the analysis, a 13 V-J model separated ophthalmopathy from stable hyperthyroidism. The majority of expanded thyroid clonotypes above 0.001 also appeared in blood.

Germline-derived CDR1 and CDR2 are SGHAT and FQNNGV. The CDR3 contains 14 residues. The V and J ends lost 4 bases and 6 bases respectively, with 13 bases between them. Aged 18 to 65, the patients had hyperthyroidism that was newly diagnosed and had lasted under 2 months. The authors took PBMCs from 10 ml fresh peripheral blood. The CDR3 regions of TCR beta were amplified from RNA transcripts. Using the HTBI primer set, a first-round RT-PCR was run on the TCR CDR3. MiXCR was run by TCRdb on the multiplex PCR reads, yielding one entry per CDR3 protein. The sample consists of under 350,000 distinct CDR3 sequences, around 23% of them appearing once.

The receptor was isolated from a woman aged 45-59 years with Graves' hyperthyroidism. The rearrangement uses TRBV11-2 and TRBJ2-1; D perhaps matches TRBD2 (6 bases). The sequenced sample consisted of blood. CDR3 nucleotides: TGTGCCAGCAGCTGGGGAGGTCGGCCCAATGAGCAGTTCTTC. It yields the protein CASSWGGRPNEQFF.